This T cell receptor (beta chain) was recorded in a study of beta chain features in type 1 diabetes. Only a few counts were recorded for this clone. The antigen remains unidentified. Each sorted population was over 95% pure. CDR3 size: 13 residues. V was trimmed by 6 bases and J by 1 base, leaving 10 bases between them. Germline V gene lookup returns CDR1 MNHEY and CDR2 SVGAGI. Study observations and caveats: Moderate yet significant TCRB CDR3 shortening was seen in Type 1 diabetes patients in all four CD4+ subsets. A possible short-template PCR bias applies equally to patients and controls.

Expressed TCRB transcripts got sequenced, as all isolated RNA was reverse transcribed. The read count averaged roughly 4 million across naive, central memory and regulatory T cell samples. This table comes from immunoSEQ multiplex PCR, and its TCRdb copy is limited to in-frame clones, with some not included. Among 200,000 to 300,000 clones listed, approximately 10% were seen once. The TCR sequence derives from a man aged 25-40 years with type 1 diabetes. The material sequenced was naive CD4+ T cells from blood. The chain recombines TRBV6-5 with TRBJ2-7, with unresolved D. This CDR3 reads CASSSPGSYEQYF. For the CDR3, the DNA is TGTGCCAGCAGCTCGCCAGGATCCTACGAGCAGTACTTC.